This T cell receptor (beta chain) was identified in a study of T cells in localized non-small cell lung cancer. General study results and limits: Longer overall survival was associated with a higher density of T cells in the blood. Exceeding tumor, uninvolved adjacent lung had the highest T cell clonality. Among the top 100 tumor clones, a median approximately 62 appeared in adjacent lung.

Measured with immunoSEQ multiplex PCR; TCRdb has only the in-frame clones, and not every one. The table records over a thousand clones, under 25% of them present only once. From germline, CDR1 is MGHRA and CDR2 YSYEKL. The CDR3 sequence is 15 residues long. Trimming removed 1 base at V and 8 bases at J, with 17 bases between. Sample share makes this clone large. Antigen unknown. This sample comprised lung tumor tissue, obtained before any cancer treatment. V and J are TRBV4-1 and TRBJ1-2; D remains unclear. The clonotype originates from a male donor aged 60 or older with stage III lung adenocarcinoma. CDR3 protein: CASSQVQVEREGYTF. In DNA, the CDR3 is TGCGCCAGCAGCCAAGTCCAGGTAGAGAGAGAGGGCTACACCTTC.